This TCR beta chain comes out of a study of identifying expanded T cells in peripheral blood. The assay was immunoSEQ multiplex PCR, and TCRdb's table has in-frame clones only and misses some. This table holds more than 75,000 clones, approximately 86% found once. V trimming: 3 bases; J trimming: 3 bases; junction bases outside the gene matches: 7. The CDR3 length is 15 residues. From germline, CDR1 is SGDLS and CDR2 YYNGEE. Sample: blood. The V gene is TRBV9, the J gene TRBJ2-5; 8 bases fit TRBD1. This TCR came from a person between 18 and 75 years old in good health. The chain's CDR3 is CASSEGQVTKETQYF. In nucleotides, the CDR3 is TGTGCCAGCAGCGAGGGACAGGTTACCAAAGAGACCCAGTACTTC.